The clone carrying this T cell receptor beta chain has only a few counts. Its antigen is unknown. The J segment lost 1 base and the V segment lost 5 bases, leaving 10 bases of the junction unmatched. The CDR3 consists of 16 residues. CDR1 is SQVTM and CDR2 is ANQGSEA in the germline V gene. These data originate in a study of identical twins. Findings of the study overall: Without tracking the same donors, conclusions rested on cross-sectional statistical analysis. Shared out-of-frame alpha sequences (those common to twins) showed excess low generation probability. The more abundant beta clonotypes in cord blood had fewer insertions, and memory repertoires did not show this.

A universal primer site was created by template switching, with the cDNA bearing unique molecular identifiers. TCRdb independently ran MiXCR on the 5' RACE reads; one entry per CDR3 protein. The table records 420,000 or so distinct CDR3 sequences, approximately 17% of them present only once. This sequence originates from a man aged 50 to 59 in good health. The chain carries TRBV29-1 and TRBJ2-3, with TRBD2 matching 9 bases. The sample comprised naive T cells sorted from blood. DNA of the CDR3: TGCAGCGTTTATGGGCTAGCGGGAATTGGCACAGATACGCAGTATTTT. The encoded protein is CSVYGLAGIGTDTQYF.